The next 10 T cell receptor beta chains were all read from a single sample in a study of T-cell reconstitution after alpha-beta-depleted transplantation in children. Preparing the TCRbeta library involved the use of unique molecular identifiers. TCRdb itself ran the PCR reads through MiXCR, one entry per CDR3 protein. The sample has about 140,000 distinct CDR3 sequences, about 8.8% seen once. The sample was PBMCs, mostly from graft donor cells, taken 180 days after TCRalphabeta/CD19-depleted stem cell transplant. The receptors come from a female patient aged 2-9 years who had a stem cell transplant for congenital amegakaryocytic thrombocytopenia, so the T cells may come from the graft donor.

This clonotype turned up a few times. J is TRBJ1-1 and V is TRBV11-2; TRBD1 agrees at 8 bases. The germline CDR1 and CDR2 sequences are SGHAT and FQNNGV. Trimming took 9 bases from V and 0 from J; bases not matched to a gene: 12. The CDR3 covers 16 residues. The CDR3 coding sequence is TGTGCCAGTTCTCGGACAGGGTGGGGTATGAACACTGAAGCTTTCTTT. Translating gives CASSRTGWGMNTEAFF. The full variable domain, in which reference TRBV11-2 and TRBJ1-1 provide the parts outside the CDR3, is EAGVAQSPRYKIIEKRQSVAFWCNPISGHATLYWYQQILGQGPKLLIQFQNNGVVDDSQLPKDRFSAERLKGVDSTLKIQPAKLEDSAVYLCASSRTGWGMNTEAFFGQGTRLTVV.

This clonotype showed up many times. This chain connects TRBV5-1 to TRBJ2-7; tentative D call: TRBD2 (5 bases). CDR1 is SGHRS, CDR2 YFSETQ, per germline. This CDR3 is 17 amino acids long. V was clipped by 5 bases and J by 0 bases, with 21 bases between them. For the CDR3, the DNA is TGCGCCAGCAGTAGAGGGATTATTACGGGAAGCTCCTACGAGCAGTACTTC. Amino acid sequence: CASSRGIITGSSYEQYF. Looking up the rest from reference TRBV5-1 and TRBJ2-7 gives the full variable domain: KAGVTQTPRYLIKTRGQQVTLSCSPISGHRSVSWYQQTPGQGLQFLFEYFSETQRNKGNFPGRFSGRQFSNSRSEMNVSTLELGDSALYLCASSRGIITGSSYEQYFGPGTRLTVT.

V usage is TRBV12-3 or TRBV12-4 and J usage is TRBJ1-3, with D possibly TRBD1 on 6 matching bases. Between the trimmed V and J ends, which lost 7 bases and 5 bases, there was a span of 15 bases. The CDR3 consists of 14 residues. CDR3 in amino acids: CASTLRGLRNTIYF. The CDR3, as DNA: TGTGCCAGCACCCTCAGGGGCCTTAGAAACACCATATATTTT.

The sample holds many counts of this clonotype. The gene calls are TRBV12-3 or TRBV12-4 and TRBJ1-1, with D maybe TRBD1 (6 bases). V was pared by 9 bases and J by 6 bases, with 17 bases between. This CDR3 spans 13 amino acids. CDR3: CASGDMSWAEAFF. The CDR3 nucleotides are TGTGCCAGTGGGGACATGTCGTGGGCTGAAGCTTTCTTT.

This clonotype was counted at least ten times. Written as DNA, the CDR3 is TGCGCCAGCAGGTTACAGGGTCCCGGCGAGCAGTACTTC. Its protein is CASRLQGPGEQYF. This sequence joins TRBV5-1 and TRBJ2-7, with a weak D call TRBD1 (6 bases). CDR3 length: 13 amino acids. The V end was cut by 5 bases, the J end by 6 bases, with 15 bases between. CDR1 and CDR2 (germline): SGHRS, YFSETQ.

This clonotype was found many times. The chain carries TRBV5-1 and TRBJ2-1; 8 bases are shared with TRBD2. The CDR3 totals 14 residues. Germline loops: CDR1 SGHRS, CDR2 YFSETQ. The J segment lost 7 bases and the V segment lost 9 bases, leaving 12 bases of the junction unmatched. In DNA form, the CDR3 reads TGCGCCACCCCCCGACATCGCGGGGGGAATGAGCAGTTCTTC. Translation: CATPRHRGGNEQFF.

This clonotype has at least ten counts. The J gene is TRBJ2-1, the V gene TRBV5-8; no reliable D call. V lost 0 bases and J 3 bases, leaving 7 bases between the germline ends. The length of the CDR3 is 14 residues. CDR1 and CDR2 from the germline V gene are SGHTS and YDEGEE. CDR3 residues: CASSLEGNYNEQFF. The CDR3 DNA reads as TGTGCCAGCAGCTTGGAAGGGAACTACAATGAGCAGTTCTTC.

This clonotype was detected many times. The chain links TRBV4-2 to TRBJ1-5; 7 nucleotides line up with TRBD1. V was clipped by 1 base and J by 5 bases; unmatched bases: 11. From germline, CDR1 is LGHNA and CDR2 YNFKEQ. This CDR3 has 17 amino acids. The CDR3 sequence is CASSQAMGPRGDQPQHF. CDR3 DNA: TGTGCCAGCAGCCAAGCCATGGGACCCAGGGGGGATCAGCCCCAGCATTTT.

This clonotype occurred many times. This sequence joins TRBV11-2 and TRBJ2-1; either TRBD1 or TRBD2 may fit D (5 bases each). The germline CDR1 and CDR2 sequences are SGHAT and FQNNGV. V shed 4 bases and J shed 9 bases, with 22 bases lying between them. This CDR3 is 16 amino acids long. The CDR3 loop reads CASSSFVVWGSGEQFF. The DNA of the CDR3 is TGTGCCAGCAGCTCCTTTGTGGTTTGGGGGTCAGGTGAGCAGTTCTTC.

This clonotype has at least ten counts. The chain carries TRBV28 and TRBJ1-3, with 7 bases that match TRBD1. CDR3 length: 15 residues. With V trimmed by 2 bases and J by 1 base, 2 bases remained unmatched. From germline, CDR1 is MDHEN and CDR2 SYDVKM. The CDR3 sequence: CASSLLTGSGNTIYF. DNA for the CDR3: TGTGCCAGCAGTTTACTGACAGGGTCTGGAAACACCATATATTTT.